The present TCR beta chain was sequenced within a study of T cells in Graves' hyperthyroidism and ophthalmopathy. Study observations and caveats: Most expanded thyroid clonotypes above 0.001 recurred in blood. The model identified upcoming ophthalmopathy a median 6.5 months ahead of onset.

TCR beta CDR3 regions were amplified from RNA transcripts. In the first-round RT-PCR of the TCR CDR3, the HTBI primer set was used. Via MiXCR, TCRdb re-called the multiplex PCR reads, giving one row per CDR3 protein. Of about 350,000 distinct CDR3 sequences listed, roughly 20% are singletons. The germline V gene encodes CDR1 SGHAT and CDR2 FQNNGV. CDR3 length: 14 residues. The V end lost 1 base, the J end lost 5 bases, and 12 bases lay between the germline ends. This clonotype turned up a few times. Its antigen is undetermined. It was uncontrolled infection, other autoimmune disease, pregnancy or lactation that excluded patients.

Sequenced input: blood. V usage is TRBV11-2 and J usage is TRBJ2-7, with D uncertain. This clonotype originated in a woman aged 40 to 55 with Graves' ophthalmopathy. The CDR3 region is CASSLVTTNNEQYF. Written as DNA, the CDR3 is TGTGCCAGCAGCTTAGTAACTACAAATAACGAGCAGTACTTC.